These T cell receptor beta chains were read from a single sample in a study of T cell responses to AZD1222 COVID-19 vaccine. Clones were read by immunoSEQ multiplex PCR, and TCRdb kept only the in-frame ones, dropping some. This sample has 65,000 to 70,000 clones; almost 90% occur once, and the top ten carry around 8%. The material was peripheral blood, obtained on day 0 of AZD1222 vaccination. The receptors come from an adult in good health. Both conserved end residues are part of each CDR3. The D gene is left open where the match is weak. Clone size is stated in some rows and not others, as once, few, many or a class when expanded.

J gene | D gene | V gene | clone size | CDR3 protein
TRBJ2-6 | - | TRBV28 | once | CASSLAVYSGANVLTF
TRBJ1-3 | - | TRBV5-4 | - | CASSNGFSGNTIYF
TRBJ2-3 | - | TRBV3-1/TRBV3-2 | - | CASSPRGSSTDTQYF
TRBJ1-3 | - | TRBV7-9 | - | CASSRTDLSGNTIYF
TRBJ1-3 | - | TRBV28 | - | CASSQDLFRGNTIYF
TRBJ2-5 | - | TRBV11-1 | - | CASSFRITRGEETQYF
TRBJ1-2 | - | TRBV4-1 | - | CASSQGDGPTPNYGYTF
TRBJ1-6 | - | TRBV3-1/TRBV3-2 | - | CASSTRVVNSPLHF
TRBJ2-5 | - | TRBV5-6 | once | CASSLGGLETQYF
TRBJ2-2 | TRBD1 | TRBV4-3 | - | CASSETGTVYSGELFF
TRBJ2-1 | TRBD1 | TRBV19 | - | CATRPGTGGEVHEQFF
TRBJ1-2 | TRBD1 | TRBV6-6 | - | CATGAGQGDGYTF
TRBJ2-1 | - | TRBV10-1 | once | CASSESRGRNEQFF
TRBJ1-6 | - | TRBV7-9 | - | CASRQGSSTPLHF
TRBJ1-5 | - | TRBV27 | few | CASSDTGRSSNQPQHF
TRBJ2-1 | TRBD2 | TRBV10-2 | few | CASSGLAGGSYNEQFF
TRBJ2-1 | TRBD2 | TRBV27 | - | CASSFYGTSSPNEQFF
TRBJ2-7 | TRBD2 | TRBV4-2 | - | CASSLEGFRAGGTYEQYF
TRBJ2-5 | TRBD1 | TRBV4-2 | - | CASSQAQTRTGGGQETQYF
TRBJ1-5 | - | TRBV24-1 | - | CATSDTTSRPQHF
TRBJ1-1 | TRBD1 | TRBV5-1 | - | CASSLPSTGAYTEAFF
TRBJ2-2 | - | TRBV4-3 | - | CASSHPLLGPELFF
TRBJ2-2 | - | TRBV3-1/TRBV3-2 | - | CASSQQGTQAGELFF
TRBJ2-5 | - | TRBV13 | - | CASSLVSGGAETQYF
TRBJ2-5 | - | TRBV14 | - | CASSQLMLETQYF
TRBJ2-1 | TRBD2 | TRBV7-2 | few | CASSLSLAVYDEQFF
TRBJ1-3 | - | TRBV7-2 | - | CASSYGGGSGNTIYF
TRBJ2-1 | - | TRBV14 | - | CASSLSARYNEQFF
TRBJ1-5 | - | TRBV3-1/TRBV3-2 | - | CASSQALINQPQHF
TRBJ2-7 | TRBD1 | TRBV2 | - | CASSSGTGYYEQYF
TRBJ1-5 | - | TRBV5-1 | - | CASSLESPLDQPQHF
TRBJ2-5 | TRBD2 | TRBV6-5 | - | CASSGLAGVVKTQYF
TRBJ1-2 | - | TRBV6-1 | - | CASSDVVGWGLGGYTF
TRBJ2-3 | TRBD2 | TRBV10-1 | - | CASSEGLADTDTQYF
TRBJ2-7 | - | TRBV24-1 | - | CATSSGYSYEQYF